This T cell receptor (beta chain) was recovered during a study of a mutant IDH1 vaccine in newly diagnosed glioma. The overall study: The treated population exhibited a male proportion of roughly 62%, a female proportion of about 38%, and a mean age of roughly 41 years. Patients were pretreated with radiotherapy, temozolomide, or both, mostly both. Visit V12 was conducted at week 35 as the safety follow-up. Visit V13 came later, at week 47.

The V end lost 3 bases, the J end lost 11 bases, and 13 bases lay between the germline ends. The CDR3 extends over 12 amino acids. CDR1 is SGHNT, CDR2 YENEEA, per germline. With regard to this clone: Its antigen is still unknown.

Repertoires were generated with immunoSEQ multiplex PCR, while TCRdb's copy carries only in-frame clones and drops some. Among 45,000 to 55,000 clones, about 88% were seen once, and the ten largest hold around 4.5%. Time point given: week 47, end of study. A single vaccine dose contained 300 ug of mutant IDH1 20-mer peptide, and topical imiquimod was used with it. This clonotype was sampled from a woman in her twenties or thirties with glioma. Some clones in this sample may be carry-over from other donors' samples. J is TRBJ1-1 and V is TRBV11-3; no definite D call. The material sequenced was PBMCs, taken from a glioma patient whose treatment included an IDH1 peptide vaccine. DNA of the CDR3: TGTGCCAGCAGCTTTCTTGGAGAGTCGGCTTTCTTT. This codes for CASSFLGESAFF. The full variable domain, rest sourced from reference TRBV11-3 and TRBJ1-1, is EAGVVQSPRYKIIEKKQPVAFWCNPISGHNTLYWYLQNLGQGPELLIRYENEEAVDDSQLPKDRFSAERLKGVDSTLKIQPAELGDSAVYLCASSFLGESAFFGQGTRLTVV.